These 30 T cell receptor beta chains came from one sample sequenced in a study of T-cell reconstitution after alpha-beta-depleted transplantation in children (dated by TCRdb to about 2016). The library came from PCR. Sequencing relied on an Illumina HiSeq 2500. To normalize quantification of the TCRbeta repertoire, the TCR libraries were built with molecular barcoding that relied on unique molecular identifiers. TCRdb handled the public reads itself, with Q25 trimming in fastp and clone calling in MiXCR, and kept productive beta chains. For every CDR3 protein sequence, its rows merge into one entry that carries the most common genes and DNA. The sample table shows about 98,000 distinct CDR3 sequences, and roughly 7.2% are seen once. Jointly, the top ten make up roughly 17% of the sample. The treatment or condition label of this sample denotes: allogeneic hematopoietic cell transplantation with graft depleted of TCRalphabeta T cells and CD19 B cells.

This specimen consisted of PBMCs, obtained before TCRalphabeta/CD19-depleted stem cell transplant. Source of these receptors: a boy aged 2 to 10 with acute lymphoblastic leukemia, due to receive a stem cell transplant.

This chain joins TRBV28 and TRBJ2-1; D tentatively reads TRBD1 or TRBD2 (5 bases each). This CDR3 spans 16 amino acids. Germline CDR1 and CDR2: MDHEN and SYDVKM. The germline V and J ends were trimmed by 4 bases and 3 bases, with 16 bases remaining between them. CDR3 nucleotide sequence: TGTGCCAGCAGTTCCCAGGGACCGCCACGCTACAATGAGCAGTTCTTC. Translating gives CASSSQGPPRYNEQFF.

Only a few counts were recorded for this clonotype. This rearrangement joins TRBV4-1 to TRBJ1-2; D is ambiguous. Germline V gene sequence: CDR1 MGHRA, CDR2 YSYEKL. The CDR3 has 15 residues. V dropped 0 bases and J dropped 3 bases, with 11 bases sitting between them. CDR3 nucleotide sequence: TGCGCCAGCAGCCAAGATACCGAACTTCACTATGGCTACACCTTC. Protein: CASSQDTELHYGYTF.

CDR3 DNA sequence: TGCAGTGCCCCGACAGGGACCACTGAAGCTTTCTTT. Amino acid sequence: CSAPTGTTEAFF. The gene calls are TRBV20-1 and TRBJ1-1; the match to TRBD1 covers 7 bases. This CDR3 is built from 12 residues. Germline V gene lookup returns CDR1 DFQATT and CDR2 SNEGSKA (reference sequence). After removal of 6 bases from V and 4 bases from J, the junction contained 5 bases not matched to a gene.

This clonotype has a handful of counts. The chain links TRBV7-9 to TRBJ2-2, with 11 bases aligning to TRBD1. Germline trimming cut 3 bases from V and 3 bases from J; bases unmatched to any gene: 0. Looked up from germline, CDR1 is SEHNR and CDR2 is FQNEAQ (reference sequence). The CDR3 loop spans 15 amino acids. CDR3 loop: CASSLGQGDTGELFF. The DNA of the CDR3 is TGTGCCAGCAGCTTGGGACAGGGGGACACCGGGGAGCTGTTTTTT.

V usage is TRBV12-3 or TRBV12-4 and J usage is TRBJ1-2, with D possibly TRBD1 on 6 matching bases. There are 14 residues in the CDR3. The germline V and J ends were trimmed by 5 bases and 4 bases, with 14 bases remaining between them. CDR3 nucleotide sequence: TGTGCCAGCAGTCCCCAGGGGAAAATCTATGGCTACACCTTC. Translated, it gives CASSPQGKIYGYTF.

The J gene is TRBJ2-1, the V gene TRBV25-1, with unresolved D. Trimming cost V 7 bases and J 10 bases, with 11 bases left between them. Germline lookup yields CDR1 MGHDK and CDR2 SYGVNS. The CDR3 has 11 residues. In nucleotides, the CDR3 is TGTGCCAGCACTTCCGGCCCGGAGCAGTTCTTC. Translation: CASTSGPEQFF. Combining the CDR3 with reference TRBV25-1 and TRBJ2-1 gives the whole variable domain EADIYQTPRYLVIGTGKKITLECSQTMGHDKMYWYQQDPGMELHLIHYSYGVNSTEKGDLSSESTVSRIRTEHFPLTLESARPSHTSQYLCASTSGPEQFFGPGTRLTVL.

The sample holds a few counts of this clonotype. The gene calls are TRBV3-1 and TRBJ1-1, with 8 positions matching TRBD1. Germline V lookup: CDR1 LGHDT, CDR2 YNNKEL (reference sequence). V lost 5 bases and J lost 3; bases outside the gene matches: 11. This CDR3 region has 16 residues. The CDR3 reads CASSALHGQGYTEAFF. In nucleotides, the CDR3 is TGTGCCAGCAGCGCGCTACACGGACAGGGTTACACTGAAGCTTTCTTT.

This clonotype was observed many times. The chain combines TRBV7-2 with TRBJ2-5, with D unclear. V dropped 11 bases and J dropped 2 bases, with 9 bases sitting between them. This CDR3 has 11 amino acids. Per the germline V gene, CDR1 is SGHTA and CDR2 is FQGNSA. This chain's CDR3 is CACGWQETQYF. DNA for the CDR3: TGTGCCTGCGGTTGGCAAGAGACCCAGTACTTC. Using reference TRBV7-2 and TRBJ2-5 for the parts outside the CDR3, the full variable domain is GAGVSQSPSNKVTEKGKDVELRCDPISGHTALYWYRQSLGQGLEFLIYFQGNSAPDKSGLPSDRFSAERTGGSVSTLTIQRTQQEDSAVYLCACGWQETQYFGPGTRLLVL.

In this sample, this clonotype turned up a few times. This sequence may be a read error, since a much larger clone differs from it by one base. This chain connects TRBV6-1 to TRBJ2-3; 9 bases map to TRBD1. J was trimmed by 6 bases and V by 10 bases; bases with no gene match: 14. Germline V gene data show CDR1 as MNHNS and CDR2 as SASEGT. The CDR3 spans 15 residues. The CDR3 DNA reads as TGTGCCATCAAACCGCGGGACAGGGCGGCGGATACGCAGTATTTT. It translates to CAIKPRDRAADTQYF.

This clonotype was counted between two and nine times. This CDR3 reads CASSVIAGLQETQYF. The DNA of the CDR3 is TGTGCCAGTTCGGTAATAGCGGGGCTCCAAGAGACCCAGTACTTC. The chain links TRBV2 to TRBJ2-5, with TRBD2 matching over 8 bases. This CDR3 is built from 15 residues. The ends lost 9 bases at V and 1 base at J; junction bases unmatched: 10. Germline lookup yields CDR1 SNHLY and CDR2 FYNNEI.

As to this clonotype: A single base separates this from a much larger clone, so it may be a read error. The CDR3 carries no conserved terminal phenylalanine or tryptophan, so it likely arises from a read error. CDR3 bases: TGTGCCAGCAGTTTAGGGACAGCAAACATTCAGTACTAC. This gives the protein CASSLGTANIQYY. The chain links TRBV12-3 or TRBV12-4 to TRBJ2-4, with D maybe TRBD1 (6 bases). This CDR3 comprises 13 residues. With 1 base removed from V and 6 bases from J, the gap between germline ends came to 7 bases.

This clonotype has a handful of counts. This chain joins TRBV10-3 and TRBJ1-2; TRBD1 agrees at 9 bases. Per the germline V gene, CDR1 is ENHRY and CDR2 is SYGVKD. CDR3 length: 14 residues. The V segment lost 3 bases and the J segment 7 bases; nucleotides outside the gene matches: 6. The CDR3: CAISDGTGTGGYTF. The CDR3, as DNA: TGTGCCATCAGTGACGGGACAGGGACCGGTGGCTACACCTTC.

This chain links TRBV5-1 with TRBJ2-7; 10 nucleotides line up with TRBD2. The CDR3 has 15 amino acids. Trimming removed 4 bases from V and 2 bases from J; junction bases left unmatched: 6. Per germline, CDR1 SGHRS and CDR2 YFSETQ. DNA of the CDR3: TGCGCCAGCAGCGTCCTAGCGGGGGTCGCCTACGAGCAGTACTTC. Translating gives CASSVLAGVAYEQYF.

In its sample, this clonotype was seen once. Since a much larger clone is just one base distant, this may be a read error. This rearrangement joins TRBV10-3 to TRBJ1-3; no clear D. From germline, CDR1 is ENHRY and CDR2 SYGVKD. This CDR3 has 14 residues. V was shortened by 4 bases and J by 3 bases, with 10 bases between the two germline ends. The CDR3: CAISGIGNGNTIYF. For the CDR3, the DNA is TGTGCCATCAGTGGAATAGGGAATGGAAACACCATATATTTT.

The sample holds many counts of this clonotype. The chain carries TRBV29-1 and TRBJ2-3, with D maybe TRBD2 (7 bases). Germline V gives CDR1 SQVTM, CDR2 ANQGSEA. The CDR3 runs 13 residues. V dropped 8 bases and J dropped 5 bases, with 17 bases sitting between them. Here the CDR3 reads CSFEGGARDTQYF. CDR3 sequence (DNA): TGCAGCTTCGAGGGGGGGGCAAGAGATACGCAGTATTTT.

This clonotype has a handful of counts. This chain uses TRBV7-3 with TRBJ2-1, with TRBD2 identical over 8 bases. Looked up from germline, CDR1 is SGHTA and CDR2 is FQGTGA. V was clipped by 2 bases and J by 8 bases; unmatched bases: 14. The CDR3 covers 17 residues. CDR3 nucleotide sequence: TGTGCCAGCAGCTTACTGCCGGGGGGGCGCTTAGTCGATGAGCAGTTCTTC. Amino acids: CASSLLPGGRLVDEQFF.

The CDR3 DNA follows: TGTGCCAGCAGCTTAGCGCGAGGGGTGGCCACCGGGGAGCTGTTTTTT. It specifies CASSLARGVATGELFF. The chain links TRBV7-2 to TRBJ2-2, with D possibly being TRBD1 or TRBD2 (5 bases each). The V gene lost 0 bases and the J gene lost 4 bases, with 12 bases spanning the gap. Germline V CDR1 and CDR2: SGHTA, FQGNSA. The CDR3 runs to 16 residues. Together with reference TRBV7-2 and TRBJ2-2, the CDR3 gives the full variable domain: GAGVSQSPSNKVTEKGKDVELRCDPISGHTALYWYRQSLGQGLEFLIYFQGNSAPDKSGLPSDRFSAERTGGSVSTLTIQRTQQEDSAVYLCASSLARGVATGELFFGEGSRLTVL.

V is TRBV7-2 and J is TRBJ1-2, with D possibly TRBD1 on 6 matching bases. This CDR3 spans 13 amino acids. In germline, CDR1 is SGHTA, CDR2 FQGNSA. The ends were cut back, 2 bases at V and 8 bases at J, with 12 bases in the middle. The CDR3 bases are TGTGCCAGCAGCTTAATCAGGGGAGGGGGCTACACCTTC. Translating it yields CASSLIRGGGYTF.

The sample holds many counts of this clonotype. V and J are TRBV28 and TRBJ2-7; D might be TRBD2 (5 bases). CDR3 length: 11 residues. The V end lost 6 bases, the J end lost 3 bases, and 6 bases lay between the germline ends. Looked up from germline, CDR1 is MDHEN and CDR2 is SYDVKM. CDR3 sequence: CASSGDYEQYF. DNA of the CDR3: TGTGCCAGCAGCGGGGACTACGAGCAGTACTTC.

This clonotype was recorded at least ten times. CDR3 bases: TGCGCCAGCAGCCTCGGACAGGGACGGACTGAAGCTTTCTTT. Translation gives CASSLGQGRTEAFF. The V gene is TRBV5-1, the J gene TRBJ1-1; 8 nucleotides line up with TRBD1. With V trimmed by 4 bases and J by 5 bases, 7 bases remained unmatched. This CDR3 is 14 amino acids long. CDR1 is SGHRS and CDR2 is YFSETQ in the germline V gene.

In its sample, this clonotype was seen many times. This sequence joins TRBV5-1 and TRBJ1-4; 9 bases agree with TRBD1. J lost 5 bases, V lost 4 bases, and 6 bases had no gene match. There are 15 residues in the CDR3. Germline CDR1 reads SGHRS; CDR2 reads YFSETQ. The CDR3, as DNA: TGCGCCAGCAGCCAGAGACAGGGGGGCAATGAAAAACTGTTTTTT. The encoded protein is CASSQRQGGNEKLFF.

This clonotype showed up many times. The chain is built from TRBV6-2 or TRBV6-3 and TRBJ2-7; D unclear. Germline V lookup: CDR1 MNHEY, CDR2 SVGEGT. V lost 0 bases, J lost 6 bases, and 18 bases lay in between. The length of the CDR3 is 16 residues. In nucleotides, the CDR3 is TGTGCCAGCAGTTACTCGTTAGGCAGCCAACCTCGCGAGCAGTACTTC. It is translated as CASSYSLGSQPREQYF.

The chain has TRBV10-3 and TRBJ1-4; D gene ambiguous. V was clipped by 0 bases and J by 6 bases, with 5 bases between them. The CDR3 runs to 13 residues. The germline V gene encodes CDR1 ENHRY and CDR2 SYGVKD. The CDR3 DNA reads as TGTGCCATCAGTGAGTCTGGAGATGAAAAACTGTTTTTT. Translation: CAISESGDEKLFF.

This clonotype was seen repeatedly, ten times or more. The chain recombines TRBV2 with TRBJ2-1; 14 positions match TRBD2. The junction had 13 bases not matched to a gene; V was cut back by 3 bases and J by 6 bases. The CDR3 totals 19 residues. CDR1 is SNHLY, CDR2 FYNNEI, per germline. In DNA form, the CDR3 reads TGTGCCAGCAGTGACCGTCTCCCATCCGGGACTAGCGGGGGCAATGAGCAGTTCTTC. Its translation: CASSDRLPSGTSGGNEQFF.

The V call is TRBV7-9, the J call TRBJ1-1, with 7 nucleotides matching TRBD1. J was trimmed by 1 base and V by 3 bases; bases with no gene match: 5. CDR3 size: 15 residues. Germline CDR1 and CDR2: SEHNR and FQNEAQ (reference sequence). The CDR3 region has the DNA TGTGCCAGCAGCTTGGCAGGGGGTAGGAACACTGAAGCTTTCTTT. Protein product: CASSLAGGRNTEAFF.

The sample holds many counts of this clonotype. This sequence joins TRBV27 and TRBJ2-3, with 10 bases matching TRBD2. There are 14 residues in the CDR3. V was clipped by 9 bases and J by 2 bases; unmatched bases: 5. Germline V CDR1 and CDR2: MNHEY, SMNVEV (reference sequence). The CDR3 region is CASTTSGDTDTQYF. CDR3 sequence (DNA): TGTGCCAGTACCACTAGCGGGGACACAGATACGCAGTATTTT.

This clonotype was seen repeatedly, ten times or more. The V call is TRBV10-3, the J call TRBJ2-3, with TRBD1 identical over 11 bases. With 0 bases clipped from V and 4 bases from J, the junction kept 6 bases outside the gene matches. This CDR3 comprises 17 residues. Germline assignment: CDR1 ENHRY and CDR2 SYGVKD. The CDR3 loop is CAISESAGQGAPDTQYF. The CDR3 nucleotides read TGTGCCATCAGTGAGTCCGCAGGACAGGGGGCCCCAGATACGCAGTATTTT.

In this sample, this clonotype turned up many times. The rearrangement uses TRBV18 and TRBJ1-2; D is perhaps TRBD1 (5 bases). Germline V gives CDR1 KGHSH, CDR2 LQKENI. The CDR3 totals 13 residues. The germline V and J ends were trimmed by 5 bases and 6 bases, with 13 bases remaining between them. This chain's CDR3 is CASSNGQSNGYTF. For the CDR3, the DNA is TGTGCCAGCTCAAACGGACAATCGAATGGCTACACCTTC.

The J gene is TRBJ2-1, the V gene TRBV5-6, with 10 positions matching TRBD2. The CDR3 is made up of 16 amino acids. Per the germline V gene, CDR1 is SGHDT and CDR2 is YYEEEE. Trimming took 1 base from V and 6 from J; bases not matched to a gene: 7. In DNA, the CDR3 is TGTGCCAGCAGCTTGCGAGCGGGGGGGAGCGGCAATGAGCAGTTCTTC. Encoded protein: CASSLRAGGSGNEQFF.

This CDR3 reads CAITHTGNTEAFF. The CDR3 DNA reads TGTGCCATCACTCACACAGGGAACACTGAAGCTTTCTTT. The rearrangement joins TRBV10-3 to TRBJ1-1; possible D gene TRBD1, 5 bases. The germline V and J ends were trimmed by 7 bases and 1 base, with 10 bases remaining between them. Looked up from germline, CDR1 is ENHRY and CDR2 is SYGVKD. This CDR3 contains 13 residues.